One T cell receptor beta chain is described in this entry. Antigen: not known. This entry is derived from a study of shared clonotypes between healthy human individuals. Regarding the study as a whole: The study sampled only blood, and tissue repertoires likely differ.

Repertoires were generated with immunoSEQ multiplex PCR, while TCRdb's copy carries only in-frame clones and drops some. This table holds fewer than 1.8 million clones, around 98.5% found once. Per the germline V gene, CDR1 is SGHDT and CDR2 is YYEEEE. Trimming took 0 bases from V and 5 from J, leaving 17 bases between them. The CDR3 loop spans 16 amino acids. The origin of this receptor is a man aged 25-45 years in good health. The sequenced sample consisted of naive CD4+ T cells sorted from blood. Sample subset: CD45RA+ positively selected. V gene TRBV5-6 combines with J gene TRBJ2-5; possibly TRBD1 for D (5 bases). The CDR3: CASSLASGNLRETQYF. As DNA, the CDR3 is TGTGCCAGCAGCTTGGCCTCAGGGAATCTGAGGGAGACCCAGTACTTC.